This T cell receptor beta chain came from a study of shared clonotypes between healthy human individuals. Assay used: immunoSEQ multiplex PCR; TCRdb lists only in-frame clones, some missing. The table records more than 2,000,000 clones, around nine tenths of them present only once. This CDR3 contains 14 residues. V lost 3 bases and J 3 bases, leaving 11 bases between the germline ends. Material: naive CD4+ T cells sorted from blood. Stated subset: CD45RA+ positively selected. This chain uses TRBV23-1 with TRBJ1-1; D unclear. Being an ORF, TRBV23-1 has a function that is uncertain. This receptor was identified in a man younger than 35 in good health. CDR3 region: CASSQAERDTEAFF. In DNA form, the CDR3 reads TGCGCCAGCAGTCAGGCAGAAAGGGACACTGAAGCTTTCTTT.